The 24 T cell receptor beta chains listed next were all sequenced from one sample in a study of T-cell memory formation after mild COVID-19. MiXCR, applied by TCRdb to the 5' RACE reads, yields one record per CDR3 protein. The data show 150,000 to 200,000 distinct CDR3 sequences, roughly 28% seen once. Input material: PBMCs or a T cell subset sorted from them (not recorded which). The receptors here all came from an adult woman who had mild COVID-19 (a few samples of this study predate the infection). Cell type and time point are not known.

The sample holds one count of this clonotype. J is TRBJ1-4 and V is TRBV20-1; the match to TRBD1 covers 7 bases. CDR1 is DFQATT, CDR2 SNEGSKA, per germline (reference sequence). The CDR3 consists of 14 residues. J lost 2 bases, V lost 6 bases, and 6 bases had no gene match. The CDR3 is CSARSGGTNEKLFF. The DNA for the CDR3 is TGCAGTGCCCGCTCAGGGGGGACTAATGAAAAACTGTTTTTT.

V is TRBV5-1 and J is TRBJ2-3, with D possibly matching TRBD1 (5 bases). Between the trimmed V and J ends, which lost 1 base and 5 bases, there was a span of 11 bases. Germline-derived CDR1 and CDR2 are SGHRS and YFSETQ. The CDR3 loop spans 14 amino acids. CDR3: CASSLSQGIDTQYF. The CDR3 region has the DNA TGCGCCAGCAGCTTGTCTCAGGGCATAGATACGCAGTATTTT.

This clonotype was recorded a few times. The V and J genes are TRBV18 and TRBJ1-1; D gene unclear. The CDR3 spans 14 residues. V gave up 6 bases and J gave up 1 base, with 12 bases separating them. Germline-derived CDR1 and CDR2 are KGHSH and LQKENI. CDR3 DNA: TGTGCCAGCTCCCCGATAAAGCGGAACACTGAAGCTTTCTTT. This codes for CASSPIKRNTEAFF.

There are a few counts of this clonotype. This rearrangement joins TRBV29-1 to TRBJ2-1; TRBD1 agrees at 8 bases. Germline CDR1 and CDR2: SQVTM and ANQGSEA. The J segment lost 6 bases and the V segment lost 8 bases, leaving 12 bases of the junction unmatched. This CDR3 has 14 amino acids. CDR3: CSSAGRGHVNEQFF. As DNA, the CDR3 is TGCAGCTCCGCGGGCAGGGGGCATGTCAATGAGCAGTTCTTC.

This clonotype was counted a few times. The chain combines TRBV24-1 with TRBJ2-5; D unclear. V shed 4 bases and J shed 5 bases, with 13 bases lying between them. Germline CDR1 and CDR2: KGHDR and SFDVKD. The CDR3 runs 14 residues. CDR3 in DNA: TGTGCCACCAGTGACCCCCGCAGGCGGGAGACCCAGTACTTC. This codes for CATSDPRRRETQYF.

This clonotype was detected only a few times. CDR3 coding DNA: TGTGCCAGCAGCTTAGCGGGAAGAACAGGGAGGCGGACAGATACGCAGTATTTT. This translates into CASSLAGRTGRRTDTQYF. This chain links TRBV7-2 with TRBJ2-3; D may be TRBD1 or TRBD2 (6 bases each). From germline, CDR1 is SGHTA and CDR2 FQGNSA. Trimming took off 0 bases at V and 3 bases at J, with 19 bases between the two ends. The CDR3 is made up of 18 amino acids.

This clonotype was seen only a few times. The chain is built from TRBV11-1 and TRBJ2-7; TRBD1 aligns across 9 bases. The CDR3 has 14 residues. Germline V gene sequence: CDR1 SGHAT, CDR2 FQDESV (reference sequence). V shed 4 bases and J 6 bases; nucleotides not matched to a gene: 7. The DNA for the CDR3 is TGTGCCAGCAGCTCAAAAACGGACAGGGGCGAGCAGTACTTC. Amino acid sequence: CASSSKTDRGEQYF. The entire variable domain, with the rest obtained from reference TRBV11-1 and TRBJ2-7, is as follows: EAEVAQSPRYKITEKSQAVAFWCDPISGHATLYWYRQILGQGPELLVQFQDESVVDDSQLPKDRFSAERLKGVDSTLKIQPAELGDSAMYLCASSSKTDRGEQYFGPGTRLTVT.

This clonotype showed up many times. The rearrangement links TRBV9 to TRBJ2-5; 7 bases line up with TRBD2. CDR1 SGDLS and CDR2 YYNGEE come from the germline V gene. V was pared by 2 bases and J by 4 bases, with 8 bases of the junction left unmatched. The CDR3 has 15 residues. This CDR3 reads CASSVGTTPAETQYF. The CDR3 DNA sequence: TGTGCCAGCAGCGTCGGGACTACGCCAGCAGAGACCCAGTACTTC.

This clonotype has a handful of counts. Compared with germline, one end of the junction differs, possibly owing to a read error. The J gene is TRBJ2-6, the V gene TRBV6-2 or TRBV6-3, with D maybe TRBD1 (5 bases). Germline assignment: CDR1 MNHEY and CDR2 SVGEGT. There are 15 residues in the CDR3. The DNA for the CDR3 is TGTGCCAGCAGTTACTCCAACTCTGGGGCCAACGTACTGACTTTC. Its protein is CASSYSNSGANVLTF.

The V call is TRBV4-2, the J call TRBJ2-5; D is unresolved. The CDR3 has 15 amino acids. The ends were cut back, 3 bases at V and 1 base at J, with 12 bases in the middle. Germline assignment: CDR1 LGHNA and CDR2 YNFKEQ. CDR3 amino acids: CASSQHPGLQETQYF. In nucleotides, the CDR3 is TGTGCCAGCAGCCAGCACCCCGGGCTCCAAGAGACCCAGTACTTC.

This chain uses TRBV27 with TRBJ2-4; tentatively, D is TRBD1 or TRBD2 (6 bases each). This CDR3 has 16 amino acids. Trimming shortened V by 5 bases and J by 1 base, and 15 bases separated the two germline ends. Germline V gene data show CDR1 as MNHEY and CDR2 as SMNVEV (reference sequence). CDR3 in amino acids: CASSRLRGLAKNIQYF. The CDR3 nucleotides are TGTGCCAGCAGTCGCCTCAGGGGACTCGCCAAAAACATTCAGTACTTC.

The J gene is TRBJ2-7, the V gene TRBV3-1, with D perhaps assigned TRBD1 or TRBD2 (6 bases each). Germline lookup yields CDR1 LGHDT and CDR2 YNNKEL (reference sequence). This CDR3 region has 14 residues. The V and J ends lost 4 bases and 2 bases respectively, with 12 bases between them. CDR3 sequence (DNA): TGTGCCAGCAGCCTGTCCGGGGGCCCCTACGAGCAGTACTTC. Translating gives CASSLSGGPYEQYF.

The chain is built from TRBV4-3 and TRBJ1-2; 7 nucleotides line up with TRBD1. Unmatched junction bases numbered 9, after V lost 4 bases and J lost 4 bases. The CDR3 loop spans 15 amino acids. Looked up from germline, CDR1 is LGHNA and CDR2 is YSLEER. CDR3 bases: TGCGCCAGCAGCCCAGGGAGAGGGGGCGGCTATGGCTACACCTTC. This encodes CASSPGRGGGYGYTF.

Only one count was recorded for this clonotype. V gene TRBV19 combines with J gene TRBJ2-1; TRBD2 matches at 7 bases. This CDR3 has 15 amino acids. The germline CDR1 and CDR2 sequences are LNHDA and SQIVND (reference sequence). The V and J ends lost 4 bases and 2 bases, in that order; junction bases with no gene match: 5. CDR3 nucleotide sequence: TGTGCCAGTAGTAGGGGGGGGGTGCCCTACAATGAGCAGTTCTTC. Translation gives CASSRGGVPYNEQFF.

This clonotype was found once. The chain employs TRBV7-6 and TRBJ2-7, with a tentative D call TRBD1 (6 bases). Trimming took off 1 base at V and 1 base at J, with 14 bases between the two ends. The CDR3 totals 16 residues. Germline V lookup: CDR1 SGHVS, CDR2 FNYEAQ. CDR3 residues: CASSLGGLGSSYEQYF. The CDR3 DNA reads TGTGCCAGCAGCTTAGGGGGGCTGGGGTCGTCCTACGAGCAGTACTTC.

This clonotype showed up just a few times. V is TRBV6-2 or TRBV6-3 and J is TRBJ2-7; 7 bases match TRBD2. Trimming at V came to 7 bases and at J to 4 bases, leaving 7 bases not matched to a gene. The CDR3 has 13 residues. From germline, CDR1 is MNHEY and CDR2 SVGEGT. CDR3 coding DNA: TGTGCCAGCAAACCGGGAGGCCCATACGAGCAGTACTTC. It is translated as CASKPGGPYEQYF.

The chain combines TRBV6-5 with TRBJ1-6; 9 bases fit TRBD1. From germline, CDR1 is MNHEY and CDR2 SVGAGI. This CDR3 is built from 13 residues. V gave up 8 bases and J gave up 13 bases; unmatched junction bases: 9. The CDR3 is CASGDREEAPLHF. The CDR3 bases are TGTGCCAGCGGGGACAGGGAGGAAGCTCCCCTCCACTTT.

This clonotype was seen only a few times. The V gene is TRBV6-2 or TRBV6-3, the J gene TRBJ2-7, with 8 bases that match TRBD1. V lost 9 bases, J lost 3 bases, and 13 bases stayed unmatched. Germline V gene lookup returns CDR1 MNHEY and CDR2 SVGEGT. CDR3 length: 15 residues. The CDR3 protein is CASDRSRGPNYEQYF. The CDR3 coding sequence is TGTGCCAGTGACCGAAGCAGGGGGCCCAACTACGAGCAGTACTTC.

The chain joins TRBV20-1 to TRBJ1-1; maybe TRBD1 (5 bases). The germline gives CDR1 DFQATT, CDR2 SNEGSKA (reference sequence). With 0 bases removed from V and 11 bases from J, the gap between germline ends came to 19 bases. The CDR3 runs to 14 residues. CDR3: CSARDPTEQGKAFF. CDR3 DNA sequence: TGCAGTGCTAGAGACCCCACAGAGCAGGGAAAGGCTTTCTTT.

The rearrangement links TRBV12-3 or TRBV12-4 to TRBJ2-2; no firm D call. V was clipped by 3 bases and J by 1 base, with 18 bases between them. The CDR3 is 18 residues long. CDR3 sequence: CASSFALGPTLNTGELFF. The CDR3 DNA sequence: TGTGCCAGCAGTTTTGCCCTCGGGCCGACTTTGAACACCGGGGAGCTGTTTTTT.

The rearrangement links TRBV6-2 or TRBV6-3 to TRBJ2-3; D gene uncertain. The CDR3 is made up of 14 amino acids. The V end was cut by 7 bases, the J end by 0 bases, with 11 bases between. Germline loops: CDR1 MNHEY, CDR2 SVGEGT. CDR3 nucleotide sequence: TGTGCCAGCATGGACCTTCTTAGCACAGATACGCAGTATTTT. Its protein product is CASMDLLSTDTQYF.

A few counts support this clonotype. CDR3: CASSLGIRGQQYF. In nucleotides, the CDR3 is TGTGCCAGCAGCTTGGGAATCAGGGGGCAGCAGTACTTC. The genes are TRBV5-6 and TRBJ2-7; 8 positions match TRBD1. Trimming removed 0 bases from V and 8 bases from J; junction bases left unmatched: 4. Germline V gives CDR1 SGHDT, CDR2 YYEEEE. The CDR3 contains 13 residues.

In its sample, this clonotype was seen a few times. The V gene is TRBV21-1, the J gene TRBJ1-1; the table's D gene call, TRBD1, was not cross checked with the DNA. TRBV21-1 is tagged as a pseudogene. The CDR3 runs 15 residues. DNA for the CDR3: TGTGCCAGCAGCCGCCCCCCCGGGTTTGTCACTGAAGCTTTCTTT. Amino acid sequence: CASSRPPGFVTEAFF.

This chain links TRBV11-2 with TRBJ2-3, with 13 bases that match TRBD2. J was trimmed by 4 bases and V by 4 bases; bases with no gene match: 8. Germline V gene lookup returns CDR1 SGHAT and CDR2 FQNNGV. The CDR3 sequence is 17 residues long. In DNA form, the CDR3 reads TGTGCCAGCAGCTCCCCGGGACTAGCGGGGCGTGCAGATACGCAGTATTTT. It encodes CASSSPGLAGRADTQYF. The full variable domain, its missing parts supplied by reference TRBV11-2 and TRBJ2-3, is EAGVAQSPRYKIIEKRQSVAFWCNPISGHATLYWYQQILGQGPKLLIQFQNNGVVDDSQLPKDRFSAERLKGVDSTLKIQPAKLEDSAVYLCASSSPGLAGRADTQYFGPGTRLTVL.